This passage covers 14 T cell receptor beta chains from one sample sequenced in a study of CD8+CD57+ T cells in acquired aplastic anemia. The template for TCR beta VDJ and CDR3 sequence profiling was genomic DNA. TCRdb ran MiXCR on the reads and lists one entry per CDR3 protein. Of about 190,000 distinct CDR3 sequences in the sample, roughly 56% were seen once. Sequenced sample: sorted CD4+, CD8+, or CD8+CD57+ T cells (not recorded which) from PBMCs. The receptors stem from a human donor in good health, serving as a control.

The V gene is TRBV15, the J gene TRBJ1-6; TRBD1 might be the D (5 bases). This CDR3 has 14 amino acids. The V gene's germline CDR1 is LNHNV and CDR2 YYDKDF (reference sequence). V was clipped by 3 bases and J by 10 bases, with 13 bases between them. This chain's CDR3 is CATSSEGASSPLHF. The CDR3 bases are TGTGCCACCAGCAGCGAAGGGGCTAGCTCACCCCTCCACTTT.

CDR3 sequence: CASSSRRGGELFF. CDR3 bases: TGTGCCAGCAGCTCACGAAGGGGTGGGGAGCTGTTTTTT. This chain connects TRBV7-2 to TRBJ2-2, with D possibly being TRBD1 (5 bases). The CDR3 sequence is 13 residues long. Per the germline V gene, CDR1 is SGHTA and CDR2 is FQGNSA. V dropped 4 bases and J dropped 8 bases, with 11 bases sitting between them.

This chain connects TRBV19 to TRBJ1-2, with 10 bases identical to TRBD1. Germline CDR1 LNHDA, CDR2 SQIVND (reference sequence). V shed 5 bases and J 2 bases; nucleotides not matched to a gene: 5. The length of the CDR3 is 15 residues. The chain's CDR3 is CASSPSTGGNYGYTF. Written as DNA, the CDR3 is TGTGCCAGTAGTCCTTCGACAGGGGGCAACTATGGCTACACCTTC.

There are many counts of this clonotype. The chain employs TRBV20-1 and TRBJ2-5, with 7 bases that match TRBD2. Germline V CDR1 and CDR2: DFQATT, SNEGSKA (reference sequence). V dropped 5 bases and J dropped 2; count of bases not matched to a gene: 5. The CDR3 runs to 13 residues. The CDR3 here is CSASSGIQETQYF. The CDR3 region has the DNA TGCAGTGCTTCTAGCGGAATACAAGAGACCCAGTACTTC.

This chain uses TRBV10-3 with TRBJ2-3, with a weak D call TRBD2 (5 bases). This CDR3 comprises 17 residues. Germline CDR1 and CDR2: ENHRY and SYGVKD. V was trimmed by 6 bases and J by 4 bases, leaving 23 bases between them. CDR3 in DNA: TGTGCCATCAGGGACCTGACTATTAGAGGGAGTGCAGATACGCAGTATTTT. Amino acid sequence: CAIRDLTIRGSADTQYF.

This clonotype was picked up many times. This CDR3 is CASSRPGNRDTQYF. CDR3 sequence (DNA): TGCGCCAGCAGCCGGCCGGGGAACCGGGATACGCAGTATTTT. V usage is TRBV4-1 and J usage is TRBJ2-3, with a possible D match to TRBD2 (5 bases). This CDR3 contains 14 residues. Between the trimmed V and J ends, which lost 4 bases and 6 bases, there was a span of 14 bases. Germline CDR1 reads MGHRA; CDR2 reads YSYEKL.

This clonotype showed up many times. This sequence joins TRBV6-2 or TRBV6-3 and TRBJ2-7; D is perhaps TRBD2 (5 bases). The CDR3 contains 15 residues. V was clipped by 5 bases and J by 0 bases, with 14 bases between them. Germline-derived CDR1 and CDR2 are MNHEY and SVGEGT. The CDR3 region has the DNA TGTGCCAGCAGTCTCCGCGGGTACCCCTCCTACGAGCAGTACTTC. Translation gives CASSLRGYPSYEQYF.

This clonotype was seen just once. This chain connects TRBV5-1 to TRBJ2-5, with TRBD2 matching 13 bases. This CDR3 is 13 amino acids long. Germline V gives CDR1 SGHRS, CDR2 YFSETQ. Germline trimming cut 4 bases from V and 14 bases from J; bases unmatched to any gene: 8. Here the CDR3 DNA reads TGCGCCAGCAGCGGGAGACTAGCGGGGGGCCCTTACTTC. This sequence encodes CASSGRLAGGPYF.

This clonotype was seen a handful of times. A much larger clone differs by one base, so this may be a read error. This rearrangement joins TRBV5-1 to TRBJ2-7; TRBD1 agrees at 7 bases. The CDR3 is made up of 14 amino acids. From germline, CDR1 is SGHRS and CDR2 YFSETQ. The CDR3, as DNA: TGCGCCAGCAGCCCGGGACAGCTTAACGACGAGCGGTACTTC. Its protein product is CASSPGQLNDERYF.

The gene calls are TRBV10-3 and TRBJ2-2; 10 nucleotides align to TRBD1. The germline V gene encodes CDR1 ENHRY and CDR2 SYGVKD. This CDR3 contains 15 residues. V dropped 6 bases and J dropped 0; count of bases not matched to a gene: 1. Here the CDR3 DNA reads TGTGCCATCAGCGGACAGGGGGCGAACACCGGGGAGCTGTTTTTT. Translating gives CAISGQGANTGELFF.

This clonotype was seen only a few times. The chain uses TRBV6-6 and TRBJ2-7, with D tentatively TRBD1 (6 bases). The CDR3 sequence is 14 residues long. Germline CDR1 MNHNY, CDR2 SVGAGI (reference sequence). Trimming left V 5 bases short and J 2 bases short, with 13 bases between. CDR3 amino acids: CASSLVDSPYEQYF. The CDR3 region has the DNA TGTGCCAGCAGTCTGGTGGACAGTCCCTACGAGCAGTACTTC.

CDR3 DNA sequence: TGTGCCAGCAGTGAATCCGATCCCGGGGAGCTGTTTTTT. It is translated as CASSESDPGELFF. The chain joins TRBV6-1 to TRBJ2-2; no clear D. Germline values: CDR1 MNHNS, CDR2 SASEGT. This CDR3 contains 13 residues. Trimming removed 2 bases at V and 6 bases at J, with 7 bases between.

This clonotype was counted ten times or more. This chain joins TRBV4-1 and TRBJ2-3; 7 positions agree with TRBD1. The CDR3 runs to 15 residues. V lost 5 bases to trimming and J lost 3 bases; unmatched junction nucleotides: 8. Germline V gene sequence: CDR1 MGHRA, CDR2 YSYEKL. CDR3 region: CASSLLGTVTDTQYF. In DNA, the CDR3 is TGCGCCAGCAGCTTACTAGGGACAGTGACAGATACGCAGTATTTT.

The sample holds a few counts of this clonotype. The chain uses TRBV6-4 and TRBJ2-7; 9 bases map to TRBD2. J lost 2 bases, V lost 4 bases, and 6 bases had no gene match. The length of the CDR3 is 15 residues. The V gene's germline CDR1 is MRHNA and CDR2 SNTAGT. The CDR3 sequence is CASSVDPSGTYEQYF. Written as DNA, the CDR3 is TGTGCCAGCAGTGTCGATCCTAGCGGGACCTACGAGCAGTACTTC.